This TCR beta chain was found in a study of blood T cell repertoires in COVID-19. Study overall: The study drew acute and convalescent COVID-19 samples from the United States, Italy and Spain. In each case, the material was cDNA or gDNA derived from T cells, B-cell-depleted T cells, or PBMCs.

In the original analysis: Amplification of reference gene primers was used by the study to estimate nucleated cell counts. TCRdb's copy holds only in-frame clones and misses some; the assay was immunoSEQ multiplex PCR. D and trimming come from the DNA, and the V and J calls and clone size come from that table. The sample lists 250,000 to 350,000 clones; approximately 86% were seen once. V dropped 3 bases and J dropped 4; count of bases not matched to a gene: 7. There are 15 residues in the CDR3. Germline V gives CDR1 SGHNT, CDR2 YYREEE (reference sequence). The rearrangement links TRBV5-4 to TRBJ2-5; TRBD1 matches 9 bases. The sample consisted of peripheral blood. The sequence came from a woman in her forties or fifties who had recovered from COVID-19. CDR3 in amino acids: CASSSPPTGGETQYF. The CDR3 DNA reads TGTGCCAGCAGCTCACCCCCGACAGGGGGAGAGACCCAGTACTTC.